These 12 T cell receptor beta chains came from one sample sequenced in a study of blood T cell repertoires in COVID-19. Clones were read by immunoSEQ multiplex PCR, and TCRdb kept only the in-frame ones, dropping some. This sample carries about 340,000 clones, about 89% of them seen once, and the ten largest clones take roughly 6%. Input material: peripheral blood. The receptors were sampled from a woman aged 50 to 65 with COVID-19, enrolled during active disease.

The V call is TRBV4-1, the J call TRBJ2-2; the match to TRBD2 covers 12 bases. CDR3 length: 16 residues. Per germline, CDR1 MGHRA and CDR2 YSYEKL. V gave up 3 bases and J gave up 1 base; unmatched junction bases: 0. CDR3 coding DNA: TGCGCCAGCAGCCAGGGACTAGCGGGGAACACCGGGGAGCTGTTTTTT. Its protein product is CASSQGLAGNTGELFF.

V and J are TRBV6-1 and TRBJ1-5; weak D call: TRBD1 (5 bases). This CDR3 spans 13 amino acids. Germline V gene sequence: CDR1 MNHNS, CDR2 SASEGT. V lost 4 bases, J lost 6 bases, and 10 bases lay in between. CDR3 residues: CASSAQGGQPQHF. CDR3 nucleotides: TGTGCCAGCAGTGCGCAGGGAGGTCAGCCCCAGCATTTT.

The CDR3 DNA follows: TGTGCCAGCAGCGTTTTTGAGCGGGAGCGCAAAGATACGCAGTATTTT. It encodes CASSVFERERKDTQYF. The genes are TRBV9 and TRBJ2-3; TRBD2 matches 8 bases. After removal of 2 bases from V and 5 bases from J, the junction contained 10 bases not matched to a gene. The CDR3 has 16 amino acids. CDR1 is SGDLS, CDR2 YYNGEE, per germline.

The CDR3 region has the DNA TGTGCCAGCAGCTTAGGGCCAGTCCCCACAAAAGCTTTCTTT. This sequence encodes CASSLGPVPTKAFF. J is TRBJ1-1 and V is TRBV11-2; no clear D. The CDR3 is 14 amino acids. V lost 1 base to trimming and J lost 9 bases, with 15 bases between them. Germline values: CDR1 SGHAT, CDR2 FQNNGV.

The rearrangement joins TRBV4-1 to TRBJ1-1; 8 nucleotides align to TRBD1. The germline V gene encodes CDR1 MGHRA and CDR2 YSYEKL. CDR3 length: 14 residues. Trimming cost V 4 bases and J 3 bases; bases outside gene matches: 4. The CDR3: CASSLQGADTEAFF. In nucleotides, the CDR3 is TGCGCCAGCAGCCTCCAGGGGGCTGACACTGAAGCTTTCTTT.

The rearrangement uses TRBV25-1 and TRBJ2-1, with D perhaps TRBD2 (6 bases). V lost 3 bases and J lost 12, with 15 bases in between. CDR1 and CDR2 (germline): MGHDK, SYGVNS. The CDR3 runs 13 residues. CDR3 region: CASSDLSGTGQFF. For the CDR3, the DNA is TGTGCCAGCAGTGACCTTAGCGGAACGGGGCAGTTCTTC.

The chain couples TRBV14 to TRBJ2-1, with TRBD2 matching over 7 bases. Germline V gene lookup returns CDR1 SGHDN and CDR2 FVKESK. The CDR3 extends over 16 amino acids. The J segment lost 3 bases and the V segment lost 4 bases, leaving 9 bases of the junction unmatched. This chain's CDR3 is CASSPSWGGFYNEQFF. CDR3 sequence (DNA): TGTGCCAGCAGCCCCTCTTGGGGAGGGTTCTACAATGAGCAGTTCTTC.

The chain employs TRBV12-3 or TRBV12-4 and TRBJ2-1; D remains unclear. Trimming removed 5 bases at V and 8 bases at J, with 13 bases between. CDR3 length: 13 amino acids. The CDR3, as DNA: TGTGCCAGCAGTCCCTCGTACACCGATGAGCAGTTCTTC. Translation gives CASSPSYTDEQFF.

V is TRBV3-1 (or the pseudogene TRBV3-2) and J is TRBJ2-3, with 12 bases lining up with TRBD2. The CDR3 extends over 16 amino acids. With 4 bases clipped from V and 6 bases from J, the junction kept 8 bases outside the gene matches. CDR1 and CDR2 (germline): LGHDT, YNNKEL (reference sequence). The CDR3 is CASSPGLAGPADTQYF. The CDR3 region has the DNA TGTGCCAGCAGCCCGGGACTAGCGGGCCCAGCGGATACGCAGTATTTT.

The table lists this clone with a count of one. The V call is TRBV30, the J call TRBJ2-7, with 8 bases fitting TRBD2. Germline-derived CDR1 and CDR2 are GTSNPN and SVGIG (reference sequence). V shed 1 base and J 4 bases; nucleotides not matched to a gene: 3. This CDR3 has 13 amino acids. CDR3 coding DNA: TGTGCCTGGAGTGCGGGAGGGCCATACGAGCAGTACTTC. This gives the protein CAWSAGGPYEQYF.

This sequence joins TRBV27 and TRBJ1-4; no firm D call. The CDR3 is made up of 18 amino acids. Germline V gives CDR1 MNHEY, CDR2 SMNVEV (reference sequence). V lost 5 bases, J lost 3 bases, and 22 bases lay in between. CDR3 sequence (DNA): TGTGCCAGCAGTCCATTACCTCACTTCGGGTCGGCTAATGAAAAACTGTTTTTT. Its translation: CASSPLPHFGSANEKLFF. The entire variable domain, with the rest obtained from reference TRBV27 and TRBJ1-4, is as follows: EAQVTQNPRYLITVTGKKLTVTCSQNMNHEYMSWYRQDPGLGLRQIYYSMNVEVTDKGDVPEGYKVSRKEKRNFPLILESPSPNQTSLYFCASSPLPHFGSANEKLFFGSGTQLSVL.

The chain uses TRBV10-3 and TRBJ2-2; 12 nucleotides line up with TRBD2. Germline V gene sequence: CDR1 ENHRY, CDR2 SYGVKD. The CDR3 runs to 18 residues. The junction had 14 bases not matched to a gene; V was cut back by 7 bases and J by 5 bases. CDR3 protein: CAINRLAGDGRETGELFF. For the CDR3, the DNA is TGTGCCATCAATAGACTAGCGGGAGATGGTCGAGAGACCGGGGAGCTGTTTTTT.